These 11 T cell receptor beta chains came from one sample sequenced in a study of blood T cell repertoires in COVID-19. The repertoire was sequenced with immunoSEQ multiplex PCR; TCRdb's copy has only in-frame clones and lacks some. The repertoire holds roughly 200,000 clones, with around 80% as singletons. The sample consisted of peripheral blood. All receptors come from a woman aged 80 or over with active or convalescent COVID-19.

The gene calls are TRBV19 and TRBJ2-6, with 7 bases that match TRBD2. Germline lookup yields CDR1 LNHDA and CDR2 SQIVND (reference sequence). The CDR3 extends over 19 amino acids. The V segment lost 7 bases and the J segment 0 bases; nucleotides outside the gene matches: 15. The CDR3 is CASKGGWLRTSSGANVLTF. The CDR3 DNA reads TGTGCCAGTAAGGGAGGGTGGCTCCGAACTTCCTCTGGGGCCAACGTCCTGACTTTC.

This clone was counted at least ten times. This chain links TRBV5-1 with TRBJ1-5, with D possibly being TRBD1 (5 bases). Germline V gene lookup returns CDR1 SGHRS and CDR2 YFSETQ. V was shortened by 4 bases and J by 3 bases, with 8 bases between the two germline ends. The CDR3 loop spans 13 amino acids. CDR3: CASSQGPNQPQHF. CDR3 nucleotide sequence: TGCGCCAGCAGCCAGGGCCCCAATCAGCCCCAGCATTTT. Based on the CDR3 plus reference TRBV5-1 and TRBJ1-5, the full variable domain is KAGVTQTPRYLIKTRGQQVTLSCSPISGHRSVSWYQQTPGQGLQFLFEYFSETQRNKGNFPGRFSGRQFSNSRSEMNVSTLELGDSALYLCASSQGPNQPQHFGDGTRLSIL.

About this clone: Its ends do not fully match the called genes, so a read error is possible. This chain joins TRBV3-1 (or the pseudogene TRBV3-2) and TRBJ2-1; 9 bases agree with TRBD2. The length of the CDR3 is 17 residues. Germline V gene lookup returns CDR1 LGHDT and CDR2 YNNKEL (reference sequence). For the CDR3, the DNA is TGTGCCAGCAGCCAAACCACCGGGACTAGCTCCCACAATGAGCAGTTCTTC. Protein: CASSQTTGTSSHNEQFF.

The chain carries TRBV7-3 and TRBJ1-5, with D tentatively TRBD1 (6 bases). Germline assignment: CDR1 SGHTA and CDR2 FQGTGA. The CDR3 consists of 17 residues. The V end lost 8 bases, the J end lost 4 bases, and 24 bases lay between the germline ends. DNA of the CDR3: TGTGCCAGCGACCGTGCAGGACAGCCAGACCTAAATCAGCCCCAGCATTTT. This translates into CASDRAGQPDLNQPQHF.

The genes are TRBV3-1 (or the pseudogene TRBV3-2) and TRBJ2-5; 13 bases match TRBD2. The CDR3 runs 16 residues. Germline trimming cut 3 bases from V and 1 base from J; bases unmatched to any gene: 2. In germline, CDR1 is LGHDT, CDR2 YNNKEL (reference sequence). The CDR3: CASSQWTSGGQETQYF. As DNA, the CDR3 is TGTGCCAGCAGCCAGTGGACTAGCGGGGGCCAAGAGACCCAGTACTTC.

The CDR3 DNA reads TGTGCCAGCAGTCGGGACAGGGCCAGCACAGATACGCAGTATTTT. Protein: CASSRDRASTDTQYF. The chain links TRBV6-5 to TRBJ2-3, with 9 bases identical to TRBD1. Per the germline V gene, CDR1 is MNHEY and CDR2 is SVGAGI. This CDR3 comprises 15 residues. V dropped 5 bases and J dropped 0; count of bases not matched to a gene: 3.

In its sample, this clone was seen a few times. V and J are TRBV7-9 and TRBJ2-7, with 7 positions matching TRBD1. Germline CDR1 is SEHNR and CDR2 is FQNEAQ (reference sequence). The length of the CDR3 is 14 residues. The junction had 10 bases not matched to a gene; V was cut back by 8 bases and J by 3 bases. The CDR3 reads CASGTDRSGYEQYF. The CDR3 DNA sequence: TGTGCCAGCGGGACGGACAGGTCCGGCTACGAGCAGTACTTC.

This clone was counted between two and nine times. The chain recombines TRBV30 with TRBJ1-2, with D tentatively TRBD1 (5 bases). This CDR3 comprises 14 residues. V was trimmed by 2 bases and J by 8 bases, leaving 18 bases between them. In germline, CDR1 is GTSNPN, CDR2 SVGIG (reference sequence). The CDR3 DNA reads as TGTGCCTGGAGTCGGGACTCCCGAGGATGGGGCTACACCTTC. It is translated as CAWSRDSRGWGYTF.

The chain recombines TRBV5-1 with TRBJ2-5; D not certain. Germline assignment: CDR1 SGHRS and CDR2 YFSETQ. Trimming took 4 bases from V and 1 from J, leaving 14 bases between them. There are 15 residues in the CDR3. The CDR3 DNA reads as TGCGCCAGCAGCGGATCCCTCCCGGGCCAAGAGACCCAGTACTTC. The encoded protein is CASSGSLPGQETQYF.

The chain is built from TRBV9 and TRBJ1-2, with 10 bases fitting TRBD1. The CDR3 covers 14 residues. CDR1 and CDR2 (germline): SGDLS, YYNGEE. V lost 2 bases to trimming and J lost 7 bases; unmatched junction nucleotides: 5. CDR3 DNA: TGTGCCAGCAGCGTCGACAGGGGGCTCGGTGGCTACACCTTC. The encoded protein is CASSVDRGLGGYTF.

The CDR3 DNA reads TGTGCCAGCAGCTTAGCCATCTTGTTCCAATCGGAGGAGCCCCAGCATTTT. Translated: CASSLAILFQSEEPQHF. The rearrangement uses TRBV11-3 and TRBJ1-5; D not certain. The V end lost 1 base, the J end lost 8 bases, and 21 bases lay between the germline ends. The CDR3 has 17 amino acids. Germline CDR1 SGHNT, CDR2 YENEEA. Complete variable domain (other parts from reference TRBV11-3 and TRBJ1-5): EAGVVQSPRYKIIEKKQPVAFWCNPISGHNTLYWYLQNLGQGPELLIRYENEEAVDDSQLPKDRFSAERLKGVDSTLKIQPAELGDSAVYLCASSLAILFQSEEPQHFGDGTRLSIL.